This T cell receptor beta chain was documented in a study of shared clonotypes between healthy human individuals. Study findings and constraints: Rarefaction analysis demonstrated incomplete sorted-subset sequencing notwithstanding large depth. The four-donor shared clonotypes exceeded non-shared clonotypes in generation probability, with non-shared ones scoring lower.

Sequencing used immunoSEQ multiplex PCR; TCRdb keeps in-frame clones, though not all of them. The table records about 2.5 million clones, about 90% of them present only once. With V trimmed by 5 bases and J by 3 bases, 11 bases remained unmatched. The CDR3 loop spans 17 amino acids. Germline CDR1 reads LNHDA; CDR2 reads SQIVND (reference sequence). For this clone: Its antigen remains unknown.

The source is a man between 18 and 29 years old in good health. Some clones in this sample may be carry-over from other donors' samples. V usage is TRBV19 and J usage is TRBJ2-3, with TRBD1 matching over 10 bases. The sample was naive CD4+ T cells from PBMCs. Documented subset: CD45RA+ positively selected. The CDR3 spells CASSAGGRDRGTDTQYF. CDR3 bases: TGTGCCAGTAGTGCCGGGGGTCGGGACAGGGGAACAGATACGCAGTATTTT.